Each of the 18 T cell receptor beta chains below was sequenced from the same sample in a study of post-analysis software for immune sequencing data. Findings and caveats of the study: Patients showed TRBV5-6, TRBV5-1 and TRBV20-1 among roughly five TRBV segments more frequent than in controls.

Their specific antigens are unknown. TCR beta cDNA libraries had unique molecular identifiers. TCRdb called the PCR reads again in MiXCR, with one record for every CDR3 protein. The data contain hundreds of thousands of distinct CDR3 sequences, roughly 30% of them singletons. The sample was blood. These receptors all stem from a girl aged 10-17 years with multiple sclerosis.

This clonotype was seen just once. Here the CDR3 reads CASSQVRQPNYGYTF. Written as DNA, the CDR3 is TGTGCCAGCAGCCAAGTTCGGCAGCCTAACTATGGCTACACCTTC. The chain carries TRBV4-2 and TRBJ1-2; the D is unclear. CDR1 is LGHNA, CDR2 YNFKEQ, per germline. Trimming removed 1 base from V and 0 bases from J, with 9 bases in between. This CDR3 has 15 amino acids.

The gene calls are TRBV3-1 and TRBJ2-1, with 10 bases lining up with TRBD2. This CDR3 has 16 residues. Germline loops: CDR1 LGHDT, CDR2 YNNKEL (reference sequence). Unmatched junction bases numbered 5, after V lost 1 base and J lost 5 bases. In nucleotides, the CDR3 is TGTGCCAGCAGCCAAGTGGGTAGCGGGGGGAACAATGAGCAGTTCTTC. This encodes CASSQVGSGGNNEQFF.

This clonotype was counted at least ten times. V usage is TRBV10-3 and J usage is TRBJ2-1; 8 nucleotides align to TRBD1. Germline CDR1 and CDR2: ENHRY and SYGVKD. The CDR3 runs 15 residues. Trimming took 3 bases from V and 4 from J; bases not matched to a gene: 5. In DNA form, the CDR3 reads TGTGCCATCAGTGACGGACAGGGAGCATACAATGAGCAGTTCTTC. This sequence encodes CAISDGQGAYNEQFF.

This clonotype was counted a few times. V gene TRBV27 combines with J gene TRBJ1-4; possibly TRBD1 for D (6 bases). The CDR3 has 14 residues. Looked up from germline, CDR1 is MNHEY and CDR2 is SMNVEV (reference sequence). V was pared by 3 bases and J by 7 bases, with 12 bases between. CDR3 bases: TGTGCCAGCAGTTTCGGGGGCGCGCGTGAAAAACTGTTTTTT. Its translation: CASSFGGAREKLFF.

This clonotype has a handful of counts. The rearrangement links TRBV7-9 to TRBJ1-2; D is possibly TRBD1 (5 bases). Trimming left V 7 bases short and J 3 bases short, with 15 bases between. This CDR3 is 14 amino acids long. In germline, CDR1 is SEHNR, CDR2 FQNEAQ (reference sequence). CDR3 sequence: CASTQDTWDYGYTF. CDR3 DNA: TGTGCCAGCACCCAGGACACCTGGGACTATGGCTACACCTTC.

This clonotype was detected a few times. The genes are TRBV5-1 and TRBJ2-3, with D perhaps TRBD2 (6 bases). The length of the CDR3 is 14 residues. Germline CDR1 reads SGHRS; CDR2 reads YFSETQ. V gave up 4 bases and J gave up 2 bases, with 11 bases separating them. CDR3 nucleotides: TGCGCCAGCAGCCAAAGGGACTCCACAGATACGCAGTATTTT. This codes for CASSQRDSTDTQYF.

The gene calls are TRBV20-1 and TRBJ2-1, with 7 bases matching TRBD2. V was clipped by 4 bases and J by 8 bases; unmatched bases: 17. The CDR3 is made up of 16 amino acids. Germline CDR1 is DFQATT and CDR2 is SNEGSKA (reference sequence). CDR3 amino acids: CSAKFQAGVKYDEQFF. As DNA, the CDR3 is TGCAGTGCTAAATTTCAGGCGGGAGTAAAGTACGATGAGCAGTTCTTC.

The chain recombines TRBV20-1 with TRBJ2-7; perhaps TRBD1 as D (7 bases). The CDR3 loop spans 15 amino acids. V lost 0 bases and J 1 base, leaving 13 bases between the germline ends. Germline V gene sequence: CDR1 DFQATT, CDR2 SNEGSKA (reference sequence). The CDR3 nucleotides read TGCAGTGCTAGAGACAGGGGGGACCTATCCTACGAGCAGTACTTC. It codes for CSARDRGDLSYEQYF.

This chain connects TRBV5-1 to TRBJ2-3; D is possibly TRBD1 or TRBD2 (5 bases each). Germline lookup yields CDR1 SGHRS and CDR2 YFSETQ. The CDR3 is made up of 13 amino acids. In nucleotides, the CDR3 is TGCGCTACCGGGGCCCAGGTAGCAGATACGCAGTATTTT. Encoded protein: CATGAQVADTQYF. The full variable domain, in which reference TRBV5-1 and TRBJ2-3 provide the parts outside the CDR3, is KAGVTQTPRYLIKTRGQQVTLSCSPISGHRSVSWYQQTPGQGLQFLFEYFSETQRNKGNFPGRFSGRQFSNSRSEMNVSTLELGDSALYLCATGAQVADTQYFGPGTRLTVL.

The genes are TRBV20-1 and TRBJ1-5, with D possibly TRBD1 on 6 matching bases. CDR3 length: 14 residues. CDR1 DFQATT and CDR2 SNEGSKA come from the germline V gene (reference sequence). V was shortened by 6 bases and J by 5 bases, with 17 bases between the two germline ends. The CDR3 nucleotides are TGCAGTGCCCGCGGGGGACATCCCGATCAGCCCCAGCATTTT. Encoded protein: CSARGGHPDQPQHF.

The chain is built from TRBV20-1 and TRBJ2-1; 10 nucleotides match TRBD1. The CDR3 sequence is 14 residues long. The trim removed 6 bases at V and 10 bases at J, leaving 12 bases unmatched. In germline, CDR1 is DFQATT, CDR2 SNEGSKA (reference sequence). This CDR3 reads CSATSDRGSYEQFF. The CDR3, as DNA: TGCAGTGCAACTTCGGACAGGGGGTCCTACGAGCAGTTCTTC.

This clonotype was seen more than once but under ten times. The CDR3 is CASSDRAELYNEQFF. In DNA form, the CDR3 reads TGTGCCAGCAGCGACAGGGCAGAACTATACAATGAGCAGTTCTTC. J is TRBJ2-1 and V is TRBV6-4; TRBD1 matches at 7 bases. The CDR3 totals 15 residues. The ends lost 6 bases at V and 4 bases at J; junction bases unmatched: 9. The V gene's germline CDR1 is MRHNA and CDR2 SNTAGT.

The chain combines TRBV5-4 with TRBJ2-5, with 9 bases identical to TRBD2. CDR3 length: 16 residues. Germline-derived CDR1 and CDR2 are SGHNT and YYREEE (reference sequence). V trimming: 4 bases; J trimming: 4 bases; junction bases outside the gene matches: 11. DNA of the CDR3: TGTGCCAGCAGCCCTCTTGTTAGCGGGAGACGAGAGACCCAGTACTTC. It codes for CASSPLVSGRRETQYF.

The genes are TRBV7-2 and TRBJ1-6; D is perhaps TRBD1 (5 bases). V dropped 0 bases and J dropped 9 bases, with 9 bases sitting between them. The CDR3 runs 14 residues. Germline V gene data show CDR1 as SGHTA and CDR2 as FQGNSA. CDR3 bases: TGTGCCAGCAGCTTAGCCAGGGTCGGTTCACCCCTCCACTTT. Translating gives CASSLARVGSPLHF.

The chain recombines TRBV12-3 or TRBV12-4 with TRBJ1-1; no clear D. The CDR3 is made up of 15 amino acids. The V and J ends lost 1 base and 6 bases respectively, with 15 bases between them. CDR3 in DNA: TGTGCCAGCAGTTTAGGGGCGGATCTTCTGGCTGAAGCTTTCTTT. Translated, it gives CASSLGADLLAEAFF.

This clonotype appeared a few times. The chain joins TRBV20-1 to TRBJ2-5, with D tentatively TRBD1 (5 bases). Deletions cut 7 bases from V and 2 bases from J, with 17 bases between. CDR1 is DFQATT and CDR2 is SNEGSKA in the germline V gene (reference sequence). The CDR3 has 14 amino acids. The CDR3 nucleotides read TGCAGTGTAGGAAGGACAACATTTCAAGAGACCCAGTACTTC. It encodes CSVGRTTFQETQYF.

The table lists this clonotype with a few counts. V is TRBV7-2 and J is TRBJ2-3, with TRBD2 matching over 8 bases. The germline gives CDR1 SGHTA, CDR2 FQGNSA. Germline trimming cut 5 bases from V and 4 bases from J; bases unmatched to any gene: 14. The CDR3 spans 17 residues. The CDR3 sequence is CASSQQSGSRSADTQYF. The CDR3 DNA reads as TGTGCCAGCAGCCAACAGAGCGGGAGTCGATCGGCAGATACGCAGTATTTT.

This clonotype appeared a few times. The rearrangement links TRBV20-1 to TRBJ2-7; 7 bases map to TRBD1. Germline V gene lookup returns CDR1 DFQATT and CDR2 SNEGSKA (reference sequence). V was pared by 5 bases and J by 4 bases, with 5 bases of the junction left unmatched. The CDR3 contains 12 residues. In DNA form, the CDR3 reads TGCAGTGCTGGGACAGACCTTTACGAGCAGTACTTC. This gives the protein CSAGTDLYEQYF.